One TCR beta chain is described in this entry. Antigen specificity is unknown. V was pared by 3 bases and J by 0 bases, with 3 bases of the junction left unmatched. The CDR3 length is 18 residues. CDR1 and CDR2 from the germline V gene are PRHDT and FYEKMQ (reference sequence). Assay used: immunoSEQ multiplex PCR; TCRdb lists only in-frame clones, some missing. The sample yields about 42,000 clones, 75% to 90% seen once. The data stem from a study of OX40 agonist ivuxolimab in advanced cancers. The wider study: Ivuxolimab is a fully human IgG2 antibody that activates OX40 (CD134). Study-wide results and caveats: Partial responders at 0.1-3.0 mg/kg showed near-lowest clonal expansion. Relative to CD4+, CD8+ T cells held more expanded clones on average.

The rearrangement joins TRBV13 to TRBJ2-3, with 16 nucleotides matching TRBD2. The sequence derives from an adult with an advanced solid tumor such as melanoma, head and neck, liver or kidney cancer. The sample consisted of CD4+ or CD8+ T cells sorted from blood, taken in a trial of the OX40 agonist ivuxolimab. The CDR3 here is CASSLPGLAGGSTDTQYF. The CDR3 DNA reads as TGTGCCAGCAGCTTGCCGGGACTAGCGGGAGGGAGCACAGATACGCAGTATTTT.